This T cell receptor (beta chain) was identified in a study of cytomegalovirus exposure and HLA in healthy donors. Donors came from a validation cohort of some 130 subjects, distinct from the first 666-subject cohort. About this clone itself: The antigen is undetermined.

Study-level results: The study found most TCR sequences rare, yet found some public TCRs in many donors. The study designated about 180 TCR beta chains cytomegalovirus-associated.

CDR3 length: 14 amino acids. Per germline, CDR1 SGHAT and CDR2 FQNNGV. Trimming left V 3 bases short and J 10 bases short, with 13 bases between. Sequencing used immunoSEQ multiplex PCR; TCRdb keeps in-frame clones, though not all of them. This sample has 70,000 to 80,000 clones, with roughly 94% found just once. This TCR derives from a woman aged 18-29 years in good health and CMV-seropositive. Sequenced input: PBMCs. J is TRBJ1-6 and V is TRBV11-2, with D perhaps TRBD1 (6 bases). The DNA for the CDR3 is TGTGCCAGCAGCTTGCCAGGGGAAGTCTCACCCCTCCACTTT. Amino acid sequence: CASSLPGEVSPLHF.